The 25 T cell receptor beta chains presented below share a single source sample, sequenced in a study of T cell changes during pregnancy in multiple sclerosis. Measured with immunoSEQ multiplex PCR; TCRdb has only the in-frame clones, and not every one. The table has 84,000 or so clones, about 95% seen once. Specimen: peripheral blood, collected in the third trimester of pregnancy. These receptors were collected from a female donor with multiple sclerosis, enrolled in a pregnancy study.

The CDR3 nucleotides are TGTGCCACCAGCAGGAAACTGTCACAGGCGTACCAAGAGACCCAGTACTTC. Protein product: CATSRKLSQAYQETQYF. J is TRBJ2-5 and V is TRBV15; possible D gene TRBD1, 5 bases. Looked up from germline, CDR1 is LNHNV and CDR2 is YYDKDF (reference sequence). The germline V and J ends were trimmed by 3 bases and 0 bases, with 17 bases remaining between them. The CDR3 has 17 residues.

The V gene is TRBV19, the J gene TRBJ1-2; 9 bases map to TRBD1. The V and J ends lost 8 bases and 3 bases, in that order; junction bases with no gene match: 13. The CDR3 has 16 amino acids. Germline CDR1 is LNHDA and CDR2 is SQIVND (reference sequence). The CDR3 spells CASESTPGQGDYGYTF. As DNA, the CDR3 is TGTGCCAGTGAGAGTACCCCGGGACAGGGAGACTATGGCTACACCTTC.

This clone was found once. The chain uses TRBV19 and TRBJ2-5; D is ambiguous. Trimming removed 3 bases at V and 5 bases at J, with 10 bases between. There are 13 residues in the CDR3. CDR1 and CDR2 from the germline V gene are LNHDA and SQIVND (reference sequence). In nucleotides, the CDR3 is TGTGCCAGTAGTATCGTATTTTTGGAGACCCAGTACTTC. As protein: CASSIVFLETQYF.

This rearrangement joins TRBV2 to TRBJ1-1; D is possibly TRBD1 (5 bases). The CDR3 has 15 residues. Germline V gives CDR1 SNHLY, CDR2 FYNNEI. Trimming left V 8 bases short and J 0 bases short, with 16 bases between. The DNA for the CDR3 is TGTGCCAGCGTGGGGCTAGTCGCCATGAACACTGAAGCTTTCTTT. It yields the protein CASVGLVAMNTEAFF.

CDR3 bases: TGTGCCAGCAGCTTACAAGGGACAAGCACAGATACGCAGTATTTT. This encodes CASSLQGTSTDTQYF. The chain is built from TRBV7-2 and TRBJ2-3; tentatively, D is TRBD1 (6 bases). From germline, CDR1 is SGHTA and CDR2 FQGNSA. Trimming pared 2 bases from V and 0 bases from J, leaving 9 bases between. The CDR3 covers 15 residues.

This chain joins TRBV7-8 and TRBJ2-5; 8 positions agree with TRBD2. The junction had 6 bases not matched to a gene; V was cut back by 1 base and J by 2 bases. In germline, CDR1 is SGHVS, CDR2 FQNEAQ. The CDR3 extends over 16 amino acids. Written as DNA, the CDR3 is TGTGCCAGCAGCTTAGGCCGGACTAGCCAACAAGAGACCCAGTACTTC. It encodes CASSLGRTSQQETQYF.

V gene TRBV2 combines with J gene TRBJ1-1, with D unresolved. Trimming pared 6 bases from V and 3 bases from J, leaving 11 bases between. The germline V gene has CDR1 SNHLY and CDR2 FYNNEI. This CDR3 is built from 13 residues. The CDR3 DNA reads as TGTGCCAGCAGAGGGCAAGCGGACACTGAAGCTTTCTTT. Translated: CASRGQADTEAFF.

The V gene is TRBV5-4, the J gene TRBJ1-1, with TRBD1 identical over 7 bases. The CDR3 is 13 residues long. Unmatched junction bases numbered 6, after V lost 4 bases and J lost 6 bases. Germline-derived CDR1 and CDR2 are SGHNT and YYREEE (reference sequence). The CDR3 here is CASSQRQGSEAFF. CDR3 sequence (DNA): TGTGCCAGCAGCCAGCGACAGGGTTCTGAAGCTTTCTTT.

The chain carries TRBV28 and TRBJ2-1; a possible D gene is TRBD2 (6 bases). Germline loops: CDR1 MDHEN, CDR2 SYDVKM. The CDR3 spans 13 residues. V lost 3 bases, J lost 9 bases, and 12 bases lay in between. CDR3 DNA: TGTGCCAGCAGTTTGCCCGGGGACTCTGAGCAGTTCTTC. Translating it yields CASSLPGDSEQFF.

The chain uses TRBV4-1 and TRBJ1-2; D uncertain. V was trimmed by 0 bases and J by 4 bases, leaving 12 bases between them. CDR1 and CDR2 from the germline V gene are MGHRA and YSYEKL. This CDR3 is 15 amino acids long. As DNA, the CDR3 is TGCGCCAGCAGCCAAGACCTGGCGGCTATCTATGGCTACACCTTC. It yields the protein CASSQDLAAIYGYTF.

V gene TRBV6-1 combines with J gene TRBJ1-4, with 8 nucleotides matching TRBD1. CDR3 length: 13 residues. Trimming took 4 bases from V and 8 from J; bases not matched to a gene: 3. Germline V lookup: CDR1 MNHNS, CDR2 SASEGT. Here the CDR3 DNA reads TGTGCCAGCAGTGTACAGGGGGGCGAAAAACTGTTTTTT. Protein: CASSVQGGEKLFF.

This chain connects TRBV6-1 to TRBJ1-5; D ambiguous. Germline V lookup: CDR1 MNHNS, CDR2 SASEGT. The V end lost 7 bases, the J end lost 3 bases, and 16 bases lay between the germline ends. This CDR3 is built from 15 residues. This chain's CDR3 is CASNLWGETNQPQHF. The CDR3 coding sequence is TGTGCCAGCAACCTCTGGGGAGAAACCAATCAGCCCCAGCATTTT.

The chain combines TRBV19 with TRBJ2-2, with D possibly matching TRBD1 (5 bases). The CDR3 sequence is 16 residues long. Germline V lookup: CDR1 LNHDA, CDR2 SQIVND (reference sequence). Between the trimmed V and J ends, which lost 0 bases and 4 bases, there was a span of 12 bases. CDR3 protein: CASSIDPGHVTGELFF. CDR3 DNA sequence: TGTGCCAGTAGTATAGATCCAGGACACGTCACCGGGGAGCTGTTTTTT.

CDR3 sequence (DNA): TGCGCCAGCAGCTTGGGGGGACTAGCGGGGGGACCCTCCTACAATGAGCAGTTCTTC. Translated, it gives CASSLGGLAGGPSYNEQFF. This rearrangement joins TRBV5-1 to TRBJ2-1; 15 bases agree with TRBD2. Looked up from germline, CDR1 is SGHRS and CDR2 is YFSETQ. Trimming removed 0 bases from V and 0 bases from J; junction bases left unmatched: 4. CDR3 length: 19 amino acids.

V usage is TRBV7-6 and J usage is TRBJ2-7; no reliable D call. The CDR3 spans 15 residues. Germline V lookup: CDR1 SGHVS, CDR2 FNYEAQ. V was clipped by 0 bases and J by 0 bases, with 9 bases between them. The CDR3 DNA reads TGTGCCAGCAGCTTAGCGGGCCCCGACTCCTACGAGCAGTACTTC. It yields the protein CASSLAGPDSYEQYF.

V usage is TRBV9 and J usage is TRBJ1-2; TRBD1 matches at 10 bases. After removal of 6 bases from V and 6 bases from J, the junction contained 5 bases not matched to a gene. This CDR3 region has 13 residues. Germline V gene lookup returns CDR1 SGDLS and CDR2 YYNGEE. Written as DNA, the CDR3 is TGTGCCAGCACCTCCGACAGGGGGCATGGCTACACCTTC. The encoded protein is CASTSDRGHGYTF.

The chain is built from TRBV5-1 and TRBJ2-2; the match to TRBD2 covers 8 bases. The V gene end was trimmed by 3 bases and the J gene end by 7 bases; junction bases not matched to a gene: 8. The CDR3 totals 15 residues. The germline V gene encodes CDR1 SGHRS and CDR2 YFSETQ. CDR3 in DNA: TGCGCCAGCAGCTCCCGGGGGGGCGCAAACGGGGAGCTGTTTTTT. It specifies CASSSRGGANGELFF. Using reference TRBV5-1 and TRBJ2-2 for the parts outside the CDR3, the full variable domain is KAGVTQTPRYLIKTRGQQVTLSCSPISGHRSVSWYQQTPGQGLQFLFEYFSETQRNKGNFPGRFSGRQFSNSRSEMNVSTLELGDSALYLCASSSRGGANGELFFGEGSRLTVL.

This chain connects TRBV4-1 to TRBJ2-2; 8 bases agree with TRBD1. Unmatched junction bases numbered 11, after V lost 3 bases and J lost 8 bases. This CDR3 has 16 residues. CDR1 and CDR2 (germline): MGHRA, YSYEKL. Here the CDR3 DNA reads TGCGCCAGCAGCCAGTGGGGACAGGTAACCGGAGGGGAGCTGTTTTTT. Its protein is CASSQWGQVTGGELFF.

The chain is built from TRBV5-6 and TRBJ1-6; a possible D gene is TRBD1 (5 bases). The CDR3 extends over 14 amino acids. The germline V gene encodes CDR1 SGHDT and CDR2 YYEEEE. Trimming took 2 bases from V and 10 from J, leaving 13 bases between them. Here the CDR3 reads CASSFPGMESPLHF. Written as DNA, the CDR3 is TGTGCCAGCAGCTTTCCAGGGATGGAATCACCCCTCCACTTT. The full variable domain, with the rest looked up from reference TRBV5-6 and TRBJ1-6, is DAGVTQSPTHLIKTRGQQVTLRCSPKSGHDTVSWYQQALGQGPQFIFQYYEEEERQRGNFPDRFSGHQFPNYSSELNVNALLLGDSALYLCASSFPGMESPLHFGNGTRLTVT.

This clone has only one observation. CDR3 loop: CASSQDFAREGYTF. As DNA, the CDR3 is TGTGCCAGCAGCCAAGATTTTGCGAGGGAGGGCTACACCTTC. The chain is built from TRBV14 and TRBJ1-2; D unclear. CDR3 size: 14 residues. V lost 0 bases, J lost 8 bases, and 13 bases lay in between. Looked up from germline, CDR1 is SGHDN and CDR2 is FVKESK.

The CDR3 DNA sequence: TGTGCCAGCAGCCAAGATCGGCAGGTACAGGACGAGCAGTACTTC. Protein product: CASSQDRQVQDEQYF. The chain employs TRBV14 and TRBJ2-7, with D tentatively TRBD1 (5 bases). This CDR3 comprises 15 residues. V was clipped by 0 bases and J by 5 bases, with 14 bases between them. Germline CDR1 reads SGHDN; CDR2 reads FVKESK.

The CDR3 is CASSEVGSNYGYTF. CDR3 in DNA: TGTGCCAGCAGTGAAGTTGGCTCTAACTATGGCTACACCTTC. The chain links TRBV6-1 to TRBJ1-2; the D is unclear. V lost 1 base, J lost 0 bases, and 6 bases lay in between. CDR1 and CDR2 from the germline V gene are MNHNS and SASEGT. The CDR3 is made up of 14 amino acids.

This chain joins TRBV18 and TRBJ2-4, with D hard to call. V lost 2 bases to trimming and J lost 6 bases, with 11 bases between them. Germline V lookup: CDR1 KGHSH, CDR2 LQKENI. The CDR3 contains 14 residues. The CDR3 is CASSPDKKVNIQYF. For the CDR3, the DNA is TGTGCCAGCTCACCAGACAAGAAAGTAAACATTCAGTACTTC. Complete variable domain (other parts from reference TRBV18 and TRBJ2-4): NAGVMQNPRHLVRRRGQEARLRCSPMKGHSHVYWYRQLPEEGLKFMVYLQKENIIDESGMPKERFSAEFPKEGPSILRIQQVVRGDSAAYFCASSPDKKVNIQYFGAGTRLSVL.

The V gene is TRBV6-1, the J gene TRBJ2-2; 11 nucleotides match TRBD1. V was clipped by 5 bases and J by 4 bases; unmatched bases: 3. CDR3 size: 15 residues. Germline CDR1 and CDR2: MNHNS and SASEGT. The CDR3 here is CASSRDRGITGELFF. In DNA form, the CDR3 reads TGTGCCAGCAGTCGGGACAGGGGGATCACCGGGGAGCTGTTTTTT.

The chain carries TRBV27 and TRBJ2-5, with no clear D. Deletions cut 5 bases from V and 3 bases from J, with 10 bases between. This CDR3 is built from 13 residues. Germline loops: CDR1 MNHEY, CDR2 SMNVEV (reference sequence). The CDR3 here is CASSLGPKETQYF. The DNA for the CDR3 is TGTGCCAGCAGTCTTGGGCCTAAAGAGACCCAGTACTTC.